This entry lists 27 T cell receptor beta chains sequenced from one sample in a study of blood T cell repertoires in COVID-19. Method: immunoSEQ multiplex PCR; TCRdb's copy keeps in-frame clones and lacks some. The sample includes roughly 200,000 clones, around four fifths seen only once; the top ten take 20%. The sample comprised peripheral blood. These TCRs come from a human donor in a cohort sampled during active COVID-19.

This clone has a handful of counts. This chain connects TRBV5-1 to TRBJ2-1, with D tentatively TRBD1 (6 bases). The CDR3 loop spans 15 amino acids. Trimming stripped 0 bases from V and 4 bases from J, with 11 bases between. The germline V gene encodes CDR1 SGHRS and CDR2 YFSETQ. The CDR3 is CASSLGSGQYNEQFF. The CDR3 nucleotides are TGCGCCAGCAGCTTGGGGTCAGGACAGTACAATGAGCAGTTCTTC.

This chain links TRBV18 with TRBJ1-2; D is possibly TRBD1 (6 bases). V lost 2 bases and J 3 bases, leaving 10 bases between the germline ends. The CDR3 runs to 14 residues. Germline V gene lookup returns CDR1 KGHSH and CDR2 LQKENI. The CDR3 region is CASSPSPGDYGYTF. The CDR3 DNA reads as TGTGCCAGCTCACCAAGTCCAGGGGACTATGGCTACACCTTC.

This clone was seen only a few times. The chain combines TRBV18 with TRBJ2-2, with 11 positions matching TRBD2. The V and J ends lost 6 bases and 2 bases, in that order; junction bases with no gene match: 5. CDR1 is KGHSH and CDR2 is LQKENI in the germline V gene. This CDR3 has 16 residues. This chain's CDR3 is CASSGTSGPNTGELFF. For the CDR3, the DNA is TGTGCCAGCTCGGGGACTAGCGGACCTAACACCGGGGAGCTGTTTTTT.

The CDR3 sequence is CASSYAYRGSGNTIYF. CDR3 nucleotides: TGCGCCAGCAGCTACGCATACAGGGGCTCAGGAAACACCATATATTTT. This sequence joins TRBV5-1 and TRBJ1-3; 7 bases map to TRBD1. Looked up from germline, CDR1 is SGHRS and CDR2 is YFSETQ. V gave up 3 bases and J gave up 4 bases; unmatched junction bases: 10. The CDR3 spans 16 residues. Based on the CDR3 plus reference TRBV5-1 and TRBJ1-3, the full variable domain is KAGVTQTPRYLIKTRGQQVTLSCSPISGHRSVSWYQQTPGQGLQFLFEYFSETQRNKGNFPGRFSGRQFSNSRSEMNVSTLELGDSALYLCASSYAYRGSGNTIYFGEGSWLTVV.

Notes on this clone: Other nucleotide sequences in the sample specify the same CDR3. The rearrangement joins TRBV6-5 to TRBJ2-7; 9 bases map to TRBD1. V lost 0 bases and J lost 0; bases outside the gene matches: 0. The CDR3 length is 15 residues. Germline loops: CDR1 MNHEY, CDR2 SVGAGI. In nucleotides, the CDR3 is TGTGCCAGCAGTTACTCGGGACAGGGCTCCTACGAGCAGTACTTC. Translation gives CASSYSGQGSYEQYF.

The gene calls are TRBV11-2 and TRBJ2-1; D remains ambiguous. This CDR3 is 11 amino acids long. V lost 3 bases and J lost 10, with 7 bases in between. The germline V gene has CDR1 SGHAT and CDR2 FQNNGV. Here the CDR3 reads CASSFISEQFF. In nucleotides, the CDR3 is TGTGCCAGCAGCTTTATTAGCGAGCAGTTCTTC.

The rearrangement joins TRBV4-2 to TRBJ1-2; a weak D match, TRBD1 (5 bases). V was clipped by 4 bases and J by 3 bases, with 15 bases between them. The CDR3 is made up of 15 amino acids. The germline V gene has CDR1 LGHNA and CDR2 YNFKEQ. The CDR3 DNA is TGTGCCAGCAGCCGCGAAACTGCGGGGGACTATGGCTACACCTTC. Translation: CASSRETAGDYGYTF.

The rearrangement joins TRBV29-1 to TRBJ2-5; TRBD2 might be the D (6 bases). The CDR3 runs to 14 residues. Trimming pared 3 bases from V and 1 base from J, leaving 12 bases between. CDR1 SQVTM and CDR2 ANQGSEA come from the germline V gene. CDR3 in DNA: TGCAGCGTTGATCGCACGGGGGTCCAAGAGACCCAGTACTTC. Translated: CSVDRTGVQETQYF. Together with reference TRBV29-1 and TRBJ2-5, the CDR3 gives the full variable domain: SAVISQKPSRDICQRGTSLTIQCQVDSQVTMMFWYRQQPGQSLTLIATANQGSEATYESGFVIDKFPISRPNLTFSTLTVSNMSPEDSSIYLCSVDRTGVQETQYFGPGTRLLVL.

The chain employs TRBV30 and TRBJ1-2, with D unclear. CDR1 is GTSNPN and CDR2 is SVGIG in the germline V gene (reference sequence). V lost 2 bases and J lost 5, with 9 bases in between. The CDR3 sequence is 12 residues long. The CDR3: CAWSMNGYGYTF. For the CDR3, the DNA is TGTGCCTGGAGTATGAACGGTTATGGCTACACCTTC.

The chain links TRBV29-1 to TRBJ1-1; maybe TRBD1 (6 bases). The V and J ends lost 6 bases and 6 bases respectively, with 11 bases between them. The CDR3 spans 11 residues. The V gene's germline CDR1 is SQVTM and CDR2 ANQGSEA. DNA for the CDR3: TGCAGCGTGGGGTCAGGGGCTGAAGCTTTCTTT. Encoded protein: CSVGSGAEAFF.

The genes are TRBV11-2 and TRBJ2-4, with D possibly being TRBD1 (5 bases). This CDR3 region has 14 residues. V was pared by 5 bases and J by 2 bases, with 10 bases between. Germline CDR1 is SGHAT and CDR2 is FQNNGV. The CDR3 DNA follows: TGTGCCAGCAGCCCCGACAGTACCAAAAACATTCAGTACTTC. Translating gives CASSPDSTKNIQYF.

The chain employs TRBV19 and TRBJ1-6; D may be TRBD1 (6 bases). The CDR3 sequence is 18 residues long. The germline gives CDR1 LNHDA, CDR2 SQIVND (reference sequence). Trimming removed 2 bases at V and 3 bases at J, with 17 bases between. The CDR3 reads CASSIIGGGQIYNSPLHF. CDR3 DNA: TGTGCCAGTAGTATAATCGGAGGTGGACAGATCTATAATTCACCCCTCCACTTT. Full variable domain (outside the CDR3, taken from reference TRBV19 and TRBJ1-6): DGGITQSPKYLFRKEGQNVTLSCEQNLNHDAMYWYRQDPGQGLRLIYYSQIVNDFQKGDIAEGYSVSREKKESFPLTVTSAQKNPTAFYLCASSIIGGGQIYNSPLHFGNGTRLTVT.

The J gene is TRBJ2-2, the V gene TRBV9; 9 nucleotides align to TRBD2. In germline, CDR1 is SGDLS, CDR2 YYNGEE. The CDR3 runs to 15 residues. The V segment lost 4 bases and the J segment 4 bases; nucleotides outside the gene matches: 5. The chain's CDR3 is CASSLGTSSTGELFF. In nucleotides, the CDR3 is TGTGCCAGCAGCCTCGGGACTAGCTCCACCGGGGAGCTGTTTTTT.

The V call is TRBV11-2, the J call TRBJ1-2; a weak D match, TRBD1 (6 bases). CDR1 is SGHAT and CDR2 is FQNNGV in the germline V gene. Trimming shortened V by 1 base and J by 14 bases, and 14 bases separated the two germline ends. This CDR3 is built from 12 residues. The CDR3 protein is CASSLVQGSETF. DNA for the CDR3: TGTGCCAGCAGCTTAGTTCAGGGGAGTGAAACCTTC.

This rearrangement joins TRBV27 to TRBJ2-7, with 9 bases fitting TRBD1. Looked up from germline, CDR1 is MNHEY and CDR2 is SMNVEV (reference sequence). The CDR3 is 15 amino acids. The V gene end was trimmed by 6 bases and the J gene end by 0 bases; junction bases not matched to a gene: 6. The chain's CDR3 is CASRSSGQGSYEQYF. In DNA, the CDR3 is TGTGCCAGCAGATCGTCGGGACAGGGCTCCTACGAGCAGTACTTC.

V and J are TRBV3-1 (or the pseudogene TRBV3-2) and TRBJ1-1; no clear D gene. This CDR3 region has 13 residues. The V gene's germline CDR1 is LGHDT and CDR2 YNNKEL (reference sequence). V shed 4 bases and J shed 2 bases, with 8 bases lying between them. CDR3 DNA sequence: TGTGCCAGCAGCCCATGGCTTAACACTGAAGCTTTCTTT. It specifies CASSPWLNTEAFF.

V is TRBV6-5 and J is TRBJ1-1, with D possibly being TRBD1 (6 bases). Trimming stripped 4 bases from V and 5 bases from J, with 11 bases between. The germline V gene encodes CDR1 MNHEY and CDR2 SVGAGI. CDR3 size: 13 residues. In DNA form, the CDR3 reads TGTGCCAGCAGTTCAGAGGGGGTGACTGAAGCTTTCTTT. Amino acids: CASSSEGVTEAFF.

This chain connects TRBV29-1 to TRBJ2-7; a weak D match, TRBD2 (6 bases). Germline CDR1 is SQVTM and CDR2 is ANQGSEA. This CDR3 has 13 residues. V lost 2 bases and J 7 bases, leaving 15 bases between the germline ends. The CDR3 DNA reads as TGCAGCGTTGAACTTTTTGGGGCGGGGGAGCAGTACTTC. This encodes CSVELFGAGEQYF.

The genes are TRBV27 and TRBJ2-1, with 7 bases fitting TRBD1. The germline gives CDR1 MNHEY, CDR2 SMNVEV (reference sequence). Trimming at V came to 5 bases and at J to 4 bases, leaving 11 bases not matched to a gene. CDR3 size: 16 residues. CDR3 protein: CASSLYRGVRYNEQFF. CDR3 coding DNA: TGTGCCAGCAGTCTATACAGGGGAGTGAGATACAATGAGCAGTTCTTC.

CDR3 protein: CASSLRQGTGTGELFF. For the CDR3, the DNA is TGTGCCAGCAGCTTAAGACAGGGCACGGGCACCGGGGAGCTGTTTTTT. The chain couples TRBV7-3 to TRBJ2-2, with 7 positions matching TRBD1. Germline trimming cut 1 base from V and 4 bases from J; bases unmatched to any gene: 6. Per germline, CDR1 SGHTA and CDR2 FQGTGA. This CDR3 has 16 amino acids. The full variable domain, its missing parts supplied by reference TRBV7-3 and TRBJ2-2, is GAGVSQTPSNKVTEKGKYVELRCDPISGHTALYWYRQSLGQGPEFLIYFQGTGAADDSGLPNDRFFAVRPEGSVSTLKIQRTERGDSAVYLCASSLRQGTGTGELFFGEGSRLTVL.

Points on this clone: The sample holds other DNA sequences that translate to the same CDR3. The chain recombines TRBV19 with TRBJ2-1, with 12 bases fitting TRBD2. V shed 8 bases and J 4 bases; nucleotides not matched to a gene: 3. This CDR3 is built from 14 residues. CDR1 is LNHDA, CDR2 SQIVND, per germline (reference sequence). CDR3 DNA sequence: TGTGCCAGTCGGGGGACTAGCGGGTACAATGAGCAGTTCTTC. This sequence encodes CASRGTSGYNEQFF.

V and J are TRBV6-5 and TRBJ2-3; TRBD1 aligns across 10 bases. Germline CDR1 is MNHEY and CDR2 is SVGAGI. The CDR3 length is 15 residues. Trimming at V came to 6 bases and at J to 0 bases, leaving 3 bases not matched to a gene. CDR3 amino acids: CASRRQGASTDTQYF. DNA for the CDR3: TGTGCCAGCAGGCGACAGGGGGCGAGCACAGATACGCAGTATTTT.

The J gene is TRBJ2-2, the V gene TRBV11-3, with 7 bases identical to TRBD1. V was pared by 6 bases and J by 5 bases, with 6 bases of the junction left unmatched. The length of the CDR3 is 14 residues. CDR1 is SGHNT and CDR2 is YENEEA in the germline V gene. The CDR3 loop is CASSSTGDTGELFF. As DNA, the CDR3 is TGTGCCAGCAGTTCTACAGGGGATACCGGGGAGCTGTTTTTT.

The chain has TRBV6-1 and TRBJ1-2; D gene ambiguous. Trimming shortened V by 2 bases and J by 8 bases, and 12 bases separated the two germline ends. Per germline, CDR1 MNHNS and CDR2 SASEGT. The CDR3 is 13 amino acids. CDR3 region: CASSETAPRGYTF. CDR3 DNA sequence: TGTGCCAGCAGTGAAACGGCCCCGAGGGGCTACACCTTC.

The chain combines TRBV18 with TRBJ1-1, with D tentatively TRBD1 (5 bases). The germline V and J ends were trimmed by 8 bases and 1 base, with 11 bases remaining between them. CDR1 and CDR2 (germline): KGHSH, LQKENI. CDR3 size: 13 residues. CDR3 DNA: TGTGCCAGCCAGGGCGACCCGAACACTGAAGCTTTCTTT. It yields the protein CASQGDPNTEAFF.

This clone is a singleton in its sample. The chain links TRBV19 to TRBJ1-1, with a weak D call TRBD1 (6 bases). The length of the CDR3 is 15 residues. The germline V gene has CDR1 LNHDA and CDR2 SQIVND (reference sequence). V dropped 5 bases and J dropped 1 base, with 14 bases sitting between them. CDR3 in amino acids: CASSGPRTANTEAFF. The DNA for the CDR3 is TGTGCCAGTAGTGGGCCGAGGACAGCGAACACTGAAGCTTTCTTT.

The chain uses TRBV3-1 (or the pseudogene TRBV3-2) and TRBJ1-3; no definite D call. V was cut by 1 base and J by 8 bases, with 15 bases left in between. In germline, CDR1 is LGHDT, CDR2 YNNKEL (reference sequence). This CDR3 has 15 residues. The CDR3 sequence is CASSQAFGPGDTIYF. The CDR3 region has the DNA TGTGCCAGCAGCCAAGCTTTCGGGCCCGGGGACACCATATATTTT.